The 30 T cell receptor beta chains in this list originate from one sample, sequenced in a study of blood T cell repertoires in COVID-19. Clones were sequenced by immunoSEQ multiplex PCR, and TCRdb holds only the in-frame ones, with some missing. The repertoire has about 330,000 clones, roughly 85% of them found once; the top ten carry around 7.8%. The sequenced sample was peripheral blood. These receptors all come from a human donor in a cohort sampled during active COVID-19.

The chain is built from TRBV2 and TRBJ2-2, with 9 bases that match TRBD2. In germline, CDR1 is SNHLY, CDR2 FYNNEI. The V gene end was trimmed by 8 bases and the J gene end by 7 bases; junction bases not matched to a gene: 11. The CDR3 sequence is 15 residues long. The CDR3 DNA is TGTGCCAGCCGGCTCGGGACTAGCCCGTTCGGGGAGCTGTTTTTT. It specifies CASRLGTSPFGELFF.

This clone has just a few counts. The J gene is TRBJ1-2, the V gene TRBV2, with D possibly matching TRBD1 (6 bases). Trimming removed 7 bases at V and 8 bases at J, with 11 bases between. CDR3 length: 11 residues. Germline CDR1 reads SNHLY; CDR2 reads FYNNEI. CDR3 DNA sequence: TGTGCCAGCACTACAGGGAGCGGCTACACCTTC. Translated, it gives CASTTGSGYTF.

The V gene is TRBV5-4, the J gene TRBJ2-5; weak D call: TRBD2 (6 bases). Germline CDR1 SGHNT, CDR2 YYREEE (reference sequence). Deletions cut 4 bases from V and 3 bases from J, with 10 bases between. The CDR3 contains 13 residues. The CDR3 region is CASSNGGKETQYF. CDR3 sequence (DNA): TGTGCCAGCAGCAACGGGGGTAAAGAGACCCAGTACTTC.

Written as DNA, the CDR3 is TGTGCCAGCTCACCGAATACAGGGCCTGAAGCTTTCTTT. Encoded protein: CASSPNTGPEAFF. The V call is TRBV18, the J call TRBJ1-1; D possibly corresponds to TRBD1 (6 bases). The CDR3 runs 13 residues. Trimming left V 3 bases short and J 6 bases short, with 11 bases between. CDR1 is KGHSH, CDR2 LQKENI, per germline.

The V gene is TRBV3-1 (or the pseudogene TRBV3-2), the J gene TRBJ2-7; 8 nucleotides line up with TRBD1. V shed 7 bases and J 1 base; nucleotides not matched to a gene: 6. The germline gives CDR1 LGHDT, CDR2 YNNKEL (reference sequence). There are 14 residues in the CDR3. CDR3 DNA sequence: TGTGCCAGCAACGACAGGGGAGAATCCTACGAGCAGTACTTC. As protein: CASNDRGESYEQYF.

This clone was seen a few times. The rearrangement uses TRBV9 and TRBJ2-3; tentative D call: TRBD1 (5 bases). Trimming shortened V by 1 base and J by 3 bases, and 9 bases separated the two germline ends. Germline CDR1 reads SGDLS; CDR2 reads YYNGEE. The CDR3 totals 14 residues. CDR3 amino acids: CASSVTRGTDTQYF. For the CDR3, the DNA is TGTGCCAGCAGCGTAACAAGGGGAACAGATACGCAGTATTTT.

The CDR3 DNA follows: TGCGCCAGCAGCCCCGCGGTCCTCTCTGGAAACACCATATATTTT. It is translated as CASSPAVLSGNTIYF. The chain uses TRBV4-1 and TRBJ1-3; unclear D gene. Germline-derived CDR1 and CDR2 are MGHRA and YSYEKL. Trimming took off 4 bases at V and 0 bases at J, with 10 bases between the two ends. This CDR3 contains 15 residues.

The chain is built from TRBV9 and TRBJ2-7, with D possibly being TRBD2 (7 bases). The length of the CDR3 is 12 residues. Germline loops: CDR1 SGDLS, CDR2 YYNGEE. V was shortened by 4 bases and J by 6 bases, with 11 bases between the two germline ends. CDR3 in DNA: TGTGCCAGCAGCTCCGGGGGGCTCGAGCAGTACTTC. Amino acid sequence: CASSSGGLEQYF.

The chain carries TRBV9 and TRBJ1-1; 7 nucleotides line up with TRBD1. This CDR3 is 16 amino acids long. Germline CDR1 and CDR2: SGDLS and YYNGEE. Trimming took 1 base from V and 0 from J; bases not matched to a gene: 6. In DNA form, the CDR3 reads TGTGCCAGCAGCGTAAGTGCAGGGGGATTGAACACTGAAGCTTTCTTT. Translation gives CASSVSAGGLNTEAFF.

This chain uses TRBV7-8 with TRBJ1-5, with TRBD1 as a possible D gene (5 bases). This CDR3 has 14 amino acids. The germline gives CDR1 SGHVS, CDR2 FQNEAQ. Between the trimmed V and J ends, which lost 2 bases and 6 bases, there was a span of 11 bases. The CDR3 reads CASSLLQGGQPQHF. CDR3 in DNA: TGTGCCAGCAGCTTACTCCAGGGAGGTCAGCCCCAGCATTTT.

The CDR3 reads CASSQEGGAAEAFF. The DNA for the CDR3 is TGCGCCAGCAGCCAAGAAGGGGGGGCGGCTGAAGCTTTCTTT. V gene TRBV4-1 combines with J gene TRBJ1-1; D may be TRBD1 (6 bases). Germline lookup yields CDR1 MGHRA and CDR2 YSYEKL. This CDR3 is 14 amino acids long. Trimming stripped 0 bases from V and 6 bases from J, with 11 bases between.

The V gene is TRBV4-2, the J gene TRBJ2-2; 8 nucleotides match TRBD2. This CDR3 is 19 amino acids long. Germline CDR1 and CDR2: LGHNA and YNFKEQ. V was pared by 3 bases and J by 4 bases, with 16 bases of the junction left unmatched. The CDR3 DNA is TGTGCCAGCAGCCAGGGTCATCCCGAAGCGGGGGCCCTCACCGGGGAGCTGTTTTTT. This gives the protein CASSQGHPEAGALTGELFF.

The chain uses TRBV27 and TRBJ1-6; 8 nucleotides line up with TRBD1. CDR1 is MNHEY and CDR2 is SMNVEV in the germline V gene (reference sequence). The J segment lost 11 bases and the V segment lost 5 bases, leaving 5 bases of the junction unmatched. The CDR3 extends over 13 amino acids. CDR3 sequence reads: CASSAEQGAPLHF. The CDR3, as DNA: TGTGCCAGCAGTGCTGAACAGGGGGCACCCCTCCACTTT.

The chain recombines TRBV6-1 with TRBJ1-4; 7 bases are shared with TRBD1. Germline CDR1 is MNHNS and CDR2 is SASEGT. This CDR3 contains 17 residues. V shed 2 bases and J 8 bases; nucleotides not matched to a gene: 14. Written as DNA, the CDR3 is TGTGCCAGCAGTGAAAGACAGGGTGCAGGTCTCAGGGAAAAACTGTTTTTT. This encodes CASSERQGAGLREKLFF.

The chain links TRBV3-1 (or the pseudogene TRBV3-2) to TRBJ1-3; 7 nucleotides agree with TRBD1. CDR3 length equals 15 residues. Trimming at V came to 8 bases and at J to 2 bases, leaving 9 bases not matched to a gene. Germline CDR1 is LGHDT and CDR2 is YNNKEL (reference sequence). The CDR3 region is CASARQGRAGNTIYF. CDR3 sequence (DNA): TGTGCCAGCGCCCGACAGGGAAGAGCTGGAAACACCATATATTTT.

The CDR3 bases are TGTGCCAGCAGCCAGCCGGGACAGGGAGAATATGGCTACACCTTC. This gives the protein CASSQPGQGEYGYTF. This rearrangement joins TRBV4-2 to TRBJ1-2; 9 positions match TRBD1. The CDR3 is 15 residues long. Germline CDR1 reads LGHNA; CDR2 reads YNFKEQ. V shed 3 bases, J shed 5 bases, and the junction held 7 bases outside the gene matches.

V usage is TRBV9 and J usage is TRBJ1-3; no clear D. This CDR3 has 16 amino acids. V was trimmed by 0 bases and J by 0 bases, leaving 10 bases between them. CDR1 is SGDLS, CDR2 YYNGEE, per germline. The CDR3 protein is CASSVDGAGSGNTIYF. The CDR3 region has the DNA TGTGCCAGCAGCGTAGACGGTGCTGGCTCTGGAAACACCATATATTTT.

This clone occurred a few times. The gene calls are TRBV5-4 and TRBJ2-2; D is ambiguous. This CDR3 contains 14 residues. Trimming stripped 0 bases from V and 1 base from J, with 4 bases between. Germline CDR1 is SGHNT and CDR2 is YYREEE (reference sequence). In nucleotides, the CDR3 is TGTGCCAGCAGCTTGGGCAGGAACACCGGGGAGCTGTTTTTT. Translation: CASSLGRNTGELFF.

The chain recombines TRBV7-9 with TRBJ2-1; D remains ambiguous. This CDR3 contains 14 residues. CDR1 SEHNR and CDR2 FQNEAQ come from the germline V gene (reference sequence). Trimming cost V 0 bases and J 5 bases, with 8 bases left between them. The CDR3 sequence is CASSLAAANNEQFF. The CDR3, as DNA: TGTGCCAGCAGCTTAGCGGCCGCCAACAATGAGCAGTTCTTC. The whole variable domain, remainder taken from reference TRBV7-9 and TRBJ2-1, is DTGVSQNPRHKITKRGQNVTFRCDPISEHNRLYWYRQTLGQGPEFLTYFQNEAQLEKSRLLSDRFSAERPKGSFSTLEIQRTEQGDSAMYLCASSLAAANNEQFFGPGTRLTVL.

The chain uses TRBV3-1 (or the pseudogene TRBV3-2) and TRBJ2-3; D perhaps matches TRBD1 (5 bases). Trimming took off 5 bases at V and 6 bases at J, with 12 bases between the two ends. Germline values: CDR1 LGHDT, CDR2 YNNKEL (reference sequence). This CDR3 has 13 residues. Here the CDR3 DNA reads TGTGCCAGCAGCTTACCACAGGACGATACGCAGTATTTT. It yields the protein CASSLPQDDTQYF.

The chain has TRBV10-1 and TRBJ1-2; 7 positions agree with TRBD1. Looked up from germline, CDR1 is WNHNN and CDR2 is SYGVQD (reference sequence). Trimming removed 3 bases from V and 2 bases from J; junction bases left unmatched: 6. This CDR3 is built from 15 residues. CDR3 DNA: TGCGCCAGCAGTGATTCACAGGGGCCCAACTATGGCTACACCTTC. Its protein is CASSDSQGPNYGYTF.

This clone has just one count. The sample carries other DNA sequences with the same CDR3. V gene TRBV7-9 combines with J gene TRBJ1-1; the D gene is possibly TRBD1 (5 bases). V lost 3 bases and J 1 base, leaving 9 bases between the germline ends. The germline CDR1 and CDR2 sequences are SEHNR and FQNEAQ (reference sequence). The CDR3 spans 14 residues. The CDR3: CASSFAGENTEAFF. The CDR3 region has the DNA TGTGCCAGCAGCTTTGCGGGGGAGAACACTGAAGCTTTCTTT.

The chain couples TRBV7-9 to TRBJ1-2, with D maybe TRBD1 (5 bases). V was pared by 1 base and J by 7 bases, with 13 bases between. From germline, CDR1 is SEHNR and CDR2 FQNEAQ (reference sequence). The CDR3 totals 14 residues. The CDR3 coding sequence is TGTGCCAGCAGCTTAGTAGGGGCAGGGCCTGGCTACACCTTC. Translation gives CASSLVGAGPGYTF.

V gene TRBV6-5 combines with J gene TRBJ2-2; the match to TRBD1 covers 8 bases. The germline V gene has CDR1 MNHEY and CDR2 SVGAGI. This CDR3 comprises 14 residues. V lost 6 bases, J lost 4 bases, and 4 bases stayed unmatched. The CDR3 coding sequence is TGTGCCAGCAGACGGACAGGGAGCACCGGGGAGCTGTTTTTT. Its protein product is CASRRTGSTGELFF.

In this sample, this clone turned up once. The chain is built from TRBV6-4 and TRBJ2-1; D not resolved. The CDR3 contains 14 residues. Trimming shortened V by 5 bases and J by 0 bases, and 8 bases separated the two germline ends. CDR1 is MRHNA, CDR2 SNTAGT, per germline. The CDR3 sequence: CASSWSSSYNEQFF. The CDR3 region has the DNA TGTGCCAGCAGTTGGTCTAGCTCCTACAATGAGCAGTTCTTC.

Only a few counts were recorded for this clone. The genes are TRBV4-1 and TRBJ1-5, with TRBD1 as a possible D gene (6 bases). V lost 1 base, J lost 6 bases, and 16 bases lay in between. CDR1 and CDR2 from the germline V gene are MGHRA and YSYEKL. The CDR3 covers 16 residues. CDR3 protein: CASSQVVTGPSQPQHF. CDR3 DNA sequence: TGCGCCAGCAGCCAAGTTGTAACAGGGCCCTCTCAGCCCCAGCATTTT.

The chain joins TRBV2 to TRBJ2-2, with TRBD1 matching 12 bases. The V and J ends lost 6 bases and 6 bases, in that order; junction bases with no gene match: 5. The germline V gene has CDR1 SNHLY and CDR2 FYNNEI. This CDR3 has 15 amino acids. The CDR3 spells CASRGTGGASGELFF. The CDR3 DNA sequence: TGTGCCAGCAGGGGGACAGGGGGCGCGTCCGGGGAGCTGTTTTTT.

This clone was picked up one time. This chain links TRBV19 with TRBJ2-7, with 8 bases that match TRBD1. Trimming at V came to 1 base and at J to 1 base, leaving 3 bases not matched to a gene. This CDR3 is 15 amino acids long. The germline V gene has CDR1 LNHDA and CDR2 SQIVND (reference sequence). DNA of the CDR3: TGTGCCAGTAGTATAGCCAGGGGGCCTTCCTACGAGCAGTACTTC. Residues: CASSIARGPSYEQYF.

The chain couples TRBV20-1 to TRBJ2-7; tentatively, D is TRBD2 (6 bases). Per the germline V gene, CDR1 is DFQATT and CDR2 is SNEGSKA (reference sequence). The V gene lost 3 bases and the J gene lost 2 bases, with 17 bases spanning the gap. The CDR3 runs 15 residues. This CDR3 is CSASGVEGAAYEQYF. Written as DNA, the CDR3 is TGCAGTGCTAGTGGGGTGGAGGGCGCAGCCTACGAGCAGTACTTC.

The chain combines TRBV2 with TRBJ1-2; the D gene is possibly TRBD1 (5 bases). Trimming shortened V by 4 bases and J by 8 bases, and 11 bases separated the two germline ends. Germline V gene data show CDR1 as SNHLY and CDR2 as FYNNEI. CDR3 length: 12 residues. The CDR3: CASSGDRGGYTF. The DNA of the CDR3 is TGTGCCAGCAGTGGCGACAGAGGCGGCTACACCTTC.